This TCR beta chain appears in the sequencing data of a study of T cells after yellow fever vaccination. Study details: For low cell numbers, libraries were made with SMART-Seq v4 Ultra Low Input. Broader study findings: The booster response re-showed most primary clones: approximately 95% CD4, around 87% CD8. Clonotype sharing between CD4 and CD8 compartments was small.

For TCR, cDNA came from 5'RACE template switching, which added a universal primer site and UMIs. TCRdb redid the calling of the 5' RACE reads with MiXCR, one entry per CDR3 protein. The data hold hundreds of thousands of distinct CDR3 sequences, with about 12% observed a single time. The CDR3 extends over 14 amino acids. V lost 4 bases and J 3 bases, leaving 13 bases between the germline ends. This clonotype has a handful of counts. Its target is not known. Here the sequenced sample was PBMCs, taken on the day of the yellow fever booster vaccination. The chain joins TRBV12-3 or TRBV12-4 to TRBJ2-7, with D possibly being TRBD2 (5 bases). This receptor was obtained from a man aged 25-45 years who received the YFV17D yellow fever vaccine. The CDR3 DNA reads as TGTGCCAGCAGTTCTCGGGGAGCGAACTACGAGCAGTACTTC. Its protein product is CASSSRGANYEQYF.